Listed below are T cell receptor beta chains from one sample, sequenced in a study of OX40 agonist ivuxolimab in advanced cancers. Produced via immunoSEQ multiplex PCR; TCRdb's table is partial and in-frame only. The data show about 83,000 clones, around four fifths seen once. Here the sequenced sample was CD4+ or CD8+ T cells sorted from blood, taken in a trial of the OX40 agonist ivuxolimab. Every receptor here comes from an adult with an advanced solid tumor such as melanoma, head and neck, liver or kidney cancer. Each CDR3 is given with its conserved first and last residue. Fields, in order: D gene, V gene, clone size, J gene, CDR3 protein, CDR3 DNA. D genes are given only for firm matches. The size entry is marked missing in some rows and otherwise reads once, few, many or a size class.

d_call: TRBD1; v_call: TRBV5-4; clone_size: NA; j_call: TRBJ1-2; cdr3_aa: CASSSAGQGSGYGYTF; cdr3_nt: TGTGCCAGCAGCTCCGCCGGACAGGGCAGTGGGTATGGCTACACCTTC
d_call: TRBD1; v_call: TRBV19; clone_size: few; j_call: TRBJ1-2; cdr3_aa: CARVLTGLPSGYTF; cdr3_nt: TGTGCCAGGGTTTTGACAGGGCTCCCGAGTGGCTACACCTTC
d_call: TRBD1; v_call: TRBV7-9; clone_size: NA; j_call: TRBJ1-3; cdr3_aa: CAFGTGIDSGNTIYF; cdr3_nt: TGTGCCTTCGGGACAGGGATCGACTCTGGAAACACCATATATTTT
d_call: NA; v_call: TRBV28; clone_size: NA; j_call: TRBJ1-5; cdr3_aa: CASRPGWVGNQPQHF; cdr3_nt: TGTGCCAGCAGACCAGGGTGGGTGGGCAATCAGCCCCAGCATTTT
d_call: NA; v_call: TRBV7-2; clone_size: NA; j_call: TRBJ2-1; cdr3_aa: CASSRPLLSFNEQFF; cdr3_nt: TGTGCCAGCAGCCGGCCCCTCCTAAGCTTCAATGAGCAGTTCTTC
d_call: NA; v_call: TRBV4-2; clone_size: NA; j_call: TRBJ1-3; cdr3_aa: CASSQGSGAGGNTIYF; cdr3_nt: TGTGCCAGCAGCCAAGGTAGCGGGGCCGGTGGAAACACCATATATTTT
d_call: NA; v_call: TRBV9; clone_size: NA; j_call: TRBJ2-6; cdr3_aa: CASSVVWGAGANVLTF; cdr3_nt: TGTGCCAGCAGCGTAGTCTGGGGAGCTGGGGCCAACGTCCTGACTTTC
d_call: NA; v_call: TRBV19; clone_size: NA; j_call: TRBJ1-2; cdr3_aa: CASSIVQGRGYTF; cdr3_nt: TGTGCCAGTAGTATAGTCCAGGGAAGGGGCTACACCTTC
d_call: NA; v_call: TRBV5-4; clone_size: NA; j_call: TRBJ1-3; cdr3_aa: CASSLGAGGNTIYF; cdr3_nt: TGTGCCAGCAGCCTCGGGGCAGGGGGAAACACCATATATTTT
d_call: NA; v_call: TRBV7-6; clone_size: NA; j_call: TRBJ2-2; cdr3_aa: CASSVRQTGELFF; cdr3_nt: TGTGCCAGCAGCGTACGACAGACCGGGGAGCTGTTTTTT
d_call: TRBD1; v_call: TRBV28; clone_size: once; j_call: TRBJ1-1; cdr3_aa: CASYQGAGLKKAFF; cdr3_nt: TGTGCCAGCTACCAGGGGGCAGGGCTGAAGAAAGCTTTCTTT
d_call: NA; v_call: TRBV28; clone_size: NA; j_call: TRBJ1-4; cdr3_aa: CASSLGAGVGEKLFF; cdr3_nt: TGTGCCAGCAGTTTAGGGGCAGGGGTGGGTGAAAAACTGTTTTTT
d_call: NA; v_call: TRBV11-3; clone_size: NA; j_call: TRBJ1-1; cdr3_aa: CASSSSMGVNTEAFF; cdr3_nt: TGTGCCAGCAGCTCCTCGATGGGGGTGAACACTGAAGCTTTCTTT
d_call: TRBD1; v_call: TRBV14; clone_size: NA; j_call: TRBJ1-6; cdr3_aa: CASSQRGQGDNSPLHF; cdr3_nt: TGTGCCAGCAGCCAAAGGGGACAGGGTGACAATTCACCCCTCCACTTT
d_call: NA; v_call: TRBV7-8; clone_size: NA; j_call: TRBJ2-1; cdr3_aa: CASSQDPSSYNEQFF; cdr3_nt: TGTGCCAGCAGCCAAGACCCGAGCTCCTACAATGAGCAGTTCTTC